The T cell receptor beta chain under discussion was sequenced for a study of OX40 agonist ivuxolimab in advanced cancers. The table came from immunoSEQ multiplex PCR; TCRdb's copy has only in-frame clones and leaves some out. Here the sample spans about 36,000 clones, about 84% being singletons. V was pared by 3 bases and J by 4 bases, with 12 bases between. CDR1 and CDR2 (germline): SGHNT, YENEEA. This CDR3 comprises 14 residues. In this sample, this clone turned up a few times. This TCR was recovered from an adult with an advanced solid tumor such as melanoma, head and neck, liver or kidney cancer. The gene calls are TRBV11-3 and TRBJ1-1; D might be TRBD1 (5 bases). The sequenced sample was CD4+ or CD8+ T cells sorted from blood, obtained in a trial of the OX40 agonist ivuxolimab. The DNA for the CDR3 is TGTGCCAGCAGCTTGGGAGGGGTGTTCACTGAAGCTTTCTTT. This encodes CASSLGGVFTEAFF.